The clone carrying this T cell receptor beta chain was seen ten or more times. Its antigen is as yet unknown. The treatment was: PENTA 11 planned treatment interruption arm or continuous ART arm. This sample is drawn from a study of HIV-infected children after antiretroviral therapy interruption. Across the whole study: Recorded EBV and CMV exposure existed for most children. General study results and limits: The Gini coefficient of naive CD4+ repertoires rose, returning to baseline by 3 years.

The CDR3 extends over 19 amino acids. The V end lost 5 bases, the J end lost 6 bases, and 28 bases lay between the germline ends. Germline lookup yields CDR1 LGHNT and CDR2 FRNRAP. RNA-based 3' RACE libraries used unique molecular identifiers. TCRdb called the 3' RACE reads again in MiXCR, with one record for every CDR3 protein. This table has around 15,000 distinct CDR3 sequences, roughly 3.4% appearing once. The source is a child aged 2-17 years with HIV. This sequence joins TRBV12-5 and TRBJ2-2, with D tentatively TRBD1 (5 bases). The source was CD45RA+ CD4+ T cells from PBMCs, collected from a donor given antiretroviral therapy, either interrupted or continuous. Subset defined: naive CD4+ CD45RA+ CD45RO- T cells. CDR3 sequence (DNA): TGTGCTAGTGGTCAAAGCCCTCAGGGTGGCCCCCAGGTCGCCGGGGAGCTGTTTTTT. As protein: CASGQSPQGGPQVAGELFF.